The text below deals with one TCR beta chain. Its antigen is currently unknown. The data were obtained in a study of T cell responses to AZD1222 COVID-19 vaccine. Study results and limitations: CD4 TCRs associated with vaccination spanned spike, dominating at 160-218 and 743-854. Among spike-specific TCRs, nearly half reportedly target unmutated variant regions. Only six individuals given AZD1222 were seropositive at baseline.

The CDR3 length is 14 residues. Germline values: CDR1 MNHEY, CDR2 SVGAGI. V was trimmed by 8 bases and J by 8 bases, leaving 16 bases between them. Only in-frame clones appear in the TCRdb table, and some are missing; sequencing was by immunoSEQ multiplex PCR. The sample contains about 120,000 clones, roughly 87% of which appear only once. This receptor was taken from an adult who received the AZD1222 COVID-19 vaccine. This chain connects TRBV6-5 to TRBJ1-6; D is unresolved. This material consisted of peripheral blood, taken 28 days after the second AZD1222 dose. The CDR3 loop reads CASLRTGNYSPLHF. The CDR3 DNA follows: TGTGCCAGCCTCCGGACGGGAAATTATTCACCCCTCCACTTT.